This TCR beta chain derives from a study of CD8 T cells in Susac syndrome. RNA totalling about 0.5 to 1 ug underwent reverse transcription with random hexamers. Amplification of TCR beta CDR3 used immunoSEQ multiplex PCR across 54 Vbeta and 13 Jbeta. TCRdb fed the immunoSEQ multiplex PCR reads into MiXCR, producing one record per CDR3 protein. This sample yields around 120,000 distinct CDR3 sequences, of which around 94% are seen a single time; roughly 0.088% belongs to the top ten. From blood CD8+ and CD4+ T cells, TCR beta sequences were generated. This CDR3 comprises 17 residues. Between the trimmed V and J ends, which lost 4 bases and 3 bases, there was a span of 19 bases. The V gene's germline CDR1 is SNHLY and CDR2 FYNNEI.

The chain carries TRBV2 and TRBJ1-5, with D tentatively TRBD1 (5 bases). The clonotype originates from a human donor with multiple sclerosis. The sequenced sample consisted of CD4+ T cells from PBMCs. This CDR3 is CASSGPLGQGYNQPQHF. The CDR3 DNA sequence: TGTGCCAGCAGTGGACCCCTCGGGCAGGGCTACAATCAGCCCCAGCATTTT. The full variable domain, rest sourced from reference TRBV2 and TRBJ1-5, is EPEVTQTPSHQVTQMGQEVILRCVPISNHLYFYWYRQILGQKVEFLVSFYNNEISEKSEIFDDQFSVERPDGSNFTLKIRSTKLEDSAMYFCASSGPLGQGYNQPQHFGDGTRLSIL.